A single sample is the source of the 10 T cell receptor beta chains below, sequenced in a study of T cells after yellow fever vaccination. A single record per CDR3 protein comes from TCRdb applying MiXCR to the 5' RACE reads. Seen here are some 670,000 distinct CDR3 sequences, 9% to 15% observed once, and the top ten hold under 15%. The material sequenced was PBMCs, taken on the day of the yellow fever booster vaccination. These receptors came from a man aged 30 to 45 who received the YFV17D yellow fever vaccine.

The J gene is TRBJ2-3, the V gene TRBV20-1, with TRBD2 as a possible D gene (5 bases). The CDR3 length is 15 residues. The V gene's germline CDR1 is DFQATT and CDR2 SNEGSKA (reference sequence). V lost 4 bases and J 2 bases, leaving 16 bases between the germline ends. CDR3 sequence (DNA): TGCAGTGCTACCGACCGAGGCGGGCCCACAGATACGCAGTATTTT. Translating it yields CSATDRGGPTDTQYF.

Only a few counts were recorded for this clonotype. The chain links TRBV18 to TRBJ2-1, with a tentative D call TRBD2 (6 bases). Germline loops: CDR1 KGHSH, CDR2 LQKENI. The ends were cut back, 4 bases at V and 5 bases at J, with 21 bases in the middle. This CDR3 is 17 amino acids long. CDR3 protein: CASSLPPGGAYNNEQFF. CDR3 nucleotides: TGTGCCAGCTCACTTCCTCCCGGGGGTGCTTACAACAATGAGCAGTTCTTC.

In regard to this clonotype: Being one base from a much bigger clone, this may be a read error. The CDR3 sequence is CASSWTSGDNEQFF. DNA of the CDR3: TGTGCCAGCAGTTGGACTAGCGGAGACAATGAGCAGTTCTTC. This rearrangement joins TRBV7-3 to TRBJ2-1; 10 nucleotides line up with TRBD2. The CDR3 runs 14 residues. The V and J ends lost 6 bases and 5 bases, in that order; junction bases with no gene match: 4. Germline lookup yields CDR1 SGHTA and CDR2 FQGTGA. Combining the CDR3 with reference TRBV7-3 and TRBJ2-1 gives the whole variable domain GAGVSQTPSNKVTEKGKYVELRCDPISGHTALYWYRQSLGQGPEFLIYFQGTGAADDSGLPNDRFFAVRPEGSVSTLKIQRTERGDSAVYLCASSWTSGDNEQFFGPGTRLTVL.

There are a few counts of this clonotype. This sequence joins TRBV6-2 or TRBV6-3 and TRBJ2-5; perhaps TRBD1 as D (6 bases). Germline V gives CDR1 MNHEY, CDR2 SVGEGT. The CDR3 spans 14 residues. V shed 7 bases and J shed 3 bases, with 15 bases lying between them. As DNA, the CDR3 is TGTGCCAGCACGTGGGGGACAAAAAAAGAGACCCAGTACTTC. It encodes CASTWGTKKETQYF.

This chain connects TRBV11-2 to TRBJ2-7, with D hard to call. This CDR3 is built from 13 residues. Germline loops: CDR1 SGHAT, CDR2 FQNNGV. V was cut by 6 bases and J by 0 bases, with 9 bases left in between. Here the CDR3 DNA reads TGTGCCAGCAGGAAGGCTAGCTCCTACGAGCAGTACTTC. Translated, it gives CASRKASSYEQYF.

In this sample, this clonotype turned up a few times. The chain is built from TRBV2 and TRBJ1-2; D unclear. CDR3 size: 13 residues. Looked up from germline, CDR1 is SNHLY and CDR2 is FYNNEI. V lost 2 bases and J 2 bases, leaving 6 bases between the germline ends. The CDR3 sequence: CASSEQRNYGYTF. The CDR3 DNA sequence: TGTGCCAGCAGTGAACAACGGAACTATGGCTACACCTTC.

V gene TRBV15 combines with J gene TRBJ2-7; D unclear. Germline values: CDR1 LNHNV, CDR2 YYDKDF (reference sequence). V lost 0 bases and J 2 bases, leaving 5 bases between the germline ends. The CDR3 contains 13 residues. The CDR3 DNA sequence: TGTGCCACCAGCAGAGATGTGACCTACGAGCAGTACTTC. Amino acid sequence: CATSRDVTYEQYF.

This clonotype was seen a handful of times. The chain links TRBV20-1 to TRBJ1-6; no clear D. Germline CDR1 reads DFQATT; CDR2 reads SNEGSKA (reference sequence). The CDR3 is 13 amino acids. Between the trimmed V and J ends, which lost 1 base and 8 bases, there was a span of 9 bases. CDR3 residues: CSARVGLDSPLHF. The CDR3 DNA sequence: TGCAGTGCTAGAGTGGGCTTGGATTCACCCCTCCACTTT.

This chain connects TRBV6-1 to TRBJ2-3, with TRBD2 matching 7 bases. This CDR3 spans 14 amino acids. CDR1 and CDR2 from the germline V gene are MNHNS and SASEGT. Trimming took 6 bases from V and 8 from J; bases not matched to a gene: 11. DNA of the CDR3: TGTGCCAGCAGCAGAGGACTAGAGGGTGCTACGCAGTATTTT. Residues: CASSRGLEGATQYF.

The V call is TRBV3-1, the J call TRBJ2-5, with D unresolved. The ends were cut back, 3 bases at V and 4 bases at J, with 9 bases in the middle. This CDR3 is built from 13 residues. The germline gives CDR1 LGHDT, CDR2 YNNKEL (reference sequence). Here the CDR3 DNA reads TGTGCCAGCAGCCAGGCGGACGGAGAGACCCAGTACTTC. It translates to CASSQADGETQYF.